Below are 24 T cell receptor beta chains sequenced from a single sample in a study of blood T cell repertoires in COVID-19 (dated by TCRdb to the early 2020s). Receptor amplification or capture employed the immunoSEQ multiplex PCR assay. This is the immuneACCESS table as TCRdb keeps it, with only in-frame sequences that have V and J called. A part of the clones is gone; compared with another copy, unresolved V genes explain less than half, and the rest is unexplained. The sample includes 98,000 or so clones, with 86% observed a single time. 10% to 15% of the sample is in the top ten clones. Source material: peripheral blood. These receptors came from a woman in her sixties or seventies in a cohort sampled during active or convalescent COVID-19.

The rearrangement links TRBV14 to TRBJ2-3; possible D gene TRBD2, 6 bases. The ends were cut back, 1 base at V and 5 bases at J, with 7 bases in the middle. CDR3 length: 13 residues. In germline, CDR1 is SGHDN, CDR2 FVKESK. In nucleotides, the CDR3 is TGTGCCAGCAGCCAAGGACTAGAAGATACGCAGTATTTT. Its protein product is CASSQGLEDTQYF.

Concerning this clone: The same CDR3 is also encoded by other DNA sequences in this sample. The chain is built from TRBV28 and TRBJ1-5, with unresolved D. CDR1 and CDR2 from the germline V gene are MDHEN and SYDVKM. V dropped 4 bases and J dropped 5 bases, with 3 bases sitting between them. CDR3 size: 11 residues. This CDR3 reads CASSSYQPQHF. Written as DNA, the CDR3 is TGTGCCAGCAGTTCCTATCAGCCCCAGCATTTT.

This chain uses TRBV3-1 (or the pseudogene TRBV3-2) with TRBJ2-5; D is undetermined. Germline V gives CDR1 LGHDT, CDR2 YNNKEL (reference sequence). Trimming pared 0 bases from V and 6 bases from J, leaving 5 bases between. This CDR3 comprises 12 residues. CDR3 sequence: CASSQEEQTQYF. CDR3 sequence (DNA): TGTGCCAGCAGCCAAGAAGAGCAGACCCAGTACTTC.

The chain couples TRBV19 to TRBJ2-7; 10 bases agree with TRBD2. With V trimmed by 6 bases and J by 3 bases, 8 bases remained unmatched. This CDR3 contains 15 residues. Germline values: CDR1 LNHDA, CDR2 SQIVND (reference sequence). For the CDR3, the DNA is TGTGCCAGTAGGGAGCAGGCTAGCGGGGGCTACGAGCAGTACTTC. This codes for CASREQASGGYEQYF.

V is TRBV7-9 and J is TRBJ2-7; D ambiguous. The V and J ends lost 6 bases and 5 bases respectively, with 20 bases between them. The CDR3 extends over 15 amino acids. CDR1 SEHNR and CDR2 FQNEAQ come from the germline V gene (reference sequence). The CDR3 DNA sequence: TGTGCCAGCAGTAACCCTATGGGCCTGAGAGACGAGCAGTACTTC. Its protein product is CASSNPMGLRDEQYF.

CDR3 amino acids: CASYPGLLNQPQHF. CDR3 sequence (DNA): TGTGCCTCCTACCCGGGACTGCTAAATCAGCCCCAGCATTTT. The chain employs TRBV21-1 and TRBJ1-5. TRBV21-1 is annotated as a pseudogene. The CDR3 covers 14 residues.

The CDR3 DNA is TGTGCCAGCACCACCCCTGGACTGGTGAACAATGAGCAGTTCTTC. This codes for CASTTPGLVNNEQFF. The chain employs TRBV11-2 and TRBJ2-1; a possible D gene is TRBD2 (5 bases). This CDR3 comprises 15 residues. Germline CDR1 is SGHAT and CDR2 is FQNNGV. Deletions cut 7 bases from V and 5 bases from J, with 18 bases between.

This clone has only one observation. The chain has TRBV11-3 and TRBJ2-1, with 8 bases matching TRBD2. Per germline, CDR1 SGHNT and CDR2 YENEEA. This CDR3 has 16 amino acids. V was clipped by 4 bases and J by 3 bases; unmatched bases: 8. The CDR3 is CASSSRTSQNYNEQFF. The CDR3 DNA reads as TGTGCCAGCAGCTCCCGGACTAGCCAAAACTACAATGAGCAGTTCTTC.

This clone was observed at least ten times. The chain recombines TRBV13 with TRBJ1-5; maybe TRBD1 (5 bases). CDR3 length equals 14 residues. Germline V lookup: CDR1 PRHDT, CDR2 FYEKMQ (reference sequence). Deletions cut 3 bases from V and 1 base from J, with 7 bases between. CDR3 sequence: CASSLEGSNQPQHF. CDR3 nucleotide sequence: TGTGCCAGCAGCTTGGAGGGGAGCAATCAGCCCCAGCATTTT.

The rearrangement uses TRBV7-2 and TRBJ2-3; 8 bases map to TRBD2. This CDR3 spans 16 amino acids. Germline V gene data show CDR1 as SGHTA and CDR2 as FQGNSA. V gave up 8 bases and J gave up 6 bases; unmatched junction bases: 16. The DNA for the CDR3 is TGTGCCAGCCGCGATCCTTTGACTAGCGTATCTGATACGCAGTATTTT. It codes for CASRDPLTSVSDTQYF.

As DNA, the CDR3 is TGCGCCAGCAGCTTGAGCGGAGCGAACACTGAAGCTTTCTTT. Residues: CASSLSGANTEAFF. This chain uses TRBV5-1 with TRBJ1-1; D is unresolved. Germline CDR1 and CDR2: SGHRS and YFSETQ. The length of the CDR3 is 14 residues. The V gene lost 1 base and the J gene lost 1 base, with 8 bases spanning the gap. The whole variable domain, filled in from reference TRBV5-1 and TRBJ1-1, reads KAGVTQTPRYLIKTRGQQVTLSCSPISGHRSVSWYQQTPGQGLQFLFEYFSETQRNKGNFPGRFSGRQFSNSRSEMNVSTLELGDSALYLCASSLSGANTEAFFGQGTRLTVV.

The V and J genes are TRBV18 and TRBJ1-6; TRBD1 matches at 7 bases. Germline lookup yields CDR1 KGHSH and CDR2 LQKENI. V was pared by 4 bases and J by 10 bases, with 10 bases of the junction left unmatched. This CDR3 comprises 15 residues. The CDR3 nucleotides read TGTGCCAGCTCACGGGGGGACAGTGTTGGGTCACCCCTCCACTTT. Encoded protein: CASSRGDSVGSPLHF.

This sequence joins TRBV3-1 (or the pseudogene TRBV3-2) and TRBJ2-7, with 10 bases that match TRBD2. V shed 4 bases, J shed 6 bases, and the junction held 6 bases outside the gene matches. Germline V lookup: CDR1 LGHDT, CDR2 YNNKEL (reference sequence). This CDR3 region has 14 residues. The CDR3 sequence: CASSPSGRAREQYF. The CDR3 region has the DNA TGTGCCAGCAGCCCTAGCGGGAGAGCTCGCGAGCAGTACTTC.

The chain employs TRBV28 and TRBJ2-3, with no clear D. This CDR3 is built from 14 residues. The V and J ends lost 4 bases and 0 bases respectively, with 8 bases between them. Germline V gene lookup returns CDR1 MDHEN and CDR2 SYDVKM. The CDR3, as DNA: TGTGCCAGCAGTTCCCAGGCTAGCACAGATACGCAGTATTTT. It encodes CASSSQASTDTQYF.

The rearrangement links TRBV15 to TRBJ1-5; D is possibly TRBD1 (6 bases). The V gene lost 3 bases and the J gene lost 4 bases, with 10 bases spanning the gap. This CDR3 is built from 14 residues. The germline V gene encodes CDR1 LNHNV and CDR2 YYDKDF (reference sequence). For the CDR3, the DNA is TGTGCCACCAGCAGCGAGACAGGAAATCAGCCCCAGCATTTT. Residues: CATSSETGNQPQHF.

Only one count was recorded for this clone. The chain links TRBV18 to TRBJ1-4, with D uncertain. The ends were cut back, 3 bases at V and 7 bases at J, with 18 bases in the middle. Germline assignment: CDR1 KGHSH and CDR2 LQKENI. This CDR3 is built from 16 residues. The CDR3 protein is CASSPVGDGRGEKLFF. The CDR3 DNA sequence: TGTGCCAGCTCACCGGTCGGTGACGGACGGGGTGAAAAACTGTTTTTT. The whole variable domain, remainder taken from reference TRBV18 and TRBJ1-4, is NAGVMQNPRHLVRRRGQEARLRCSPMKGHSHVYWYRQLPEEGLKFMVYLQKENIIDESGMPKERFSAEFPKEGPSILRIQQVVRGDSAAYFCASSPVGDGRGEKLFFGSGTQLSVL.

In this sample, this clone turned up a few times. This chain uses TRBV2 with TRBJ1-5; D unclear. Germline values: CDR1 SNHLY, CDR2 FYNNEI. This CDR3 has 13 residues. Trimming pared 6 bases from V and 0 bases from J, leaving 6 bases between. The CDR3 loop reads CASRQYSNQPQHF. The DNA for the CDR3 is TGTGCCAGCAGGCAGTATAGCAATCAGCCCCAGCATTTT.

The V call is TRBV15, the J call TRBJ1-4, with D uncertain. CDR1 and CDR2 (germline): LNHNV, YYDKDF (reference sequence). The CDR3 runs to 15 residues. Deletions cut 0 bases from V and 4 bases from J, with 9 bases between. CDR3 sequence reads: CATSRDGLRNEKLFF. CDR3 DNA: TGTGCCACCAGCAGAGATGGGCTACGTAATGAAAAACTGTTTTTT.

This chain links TRBV3-1 (or the pseudogene TRBV3-2) with TRBJ2-2, with 12 nucleotides matching TRBD2. Germline V gives CDR1 LGHDT, CDR2 YNNKEL (reference sequence). Trimming removed 2 bases from V and 2 bases from J; junction bases left unmatched: 12. The CDR3 has 20 amino acids. CDR3 DNA: TGTGCCAGCAGCCAATATTCGTGGGCTAGCGGGAGGGCAAACACCGGGGAGCTGTTTTTT. This sequence encodes CASSQYSWASGRANTGELFF.

The CDR3 reads CASGSGRELNEQFF. The CDR3 nucleotides read TGTGCCAGCGGCTCCGGGCGGGAGCTAAATGAGCAGTTCTTC. This chain joins TRBV6-6 and TRBJ2-1; 7 nucleotides match TRBD2. The V gene's germline CDR1 is MNHNY and CDR2 SVGAGI (reference sequence). V dropped 8 bases and J dropped 7; count of bases not matched to a gene: 11. This CDR3 has 14 residues.

The chain links TRBV20-1 to TRBJ2-3; 8 bases agree with TRBD1. The J segment lost 2 bases and the V segment lost 3 bases, leaving 4 bases of the junction unmatched. The germline CDR1 and CDR2 sequences are DFQATT and SNEGSKA (reference sequence). This CDR3 spans 14 amino acids. CDR3 DNA sequence: TGCAGTGCTAGTACAGGGGGTTTCACAGATACGCAGTATTTT. It yields the protein CSASTGGFTDTQYF.

The chain combines TRBV5-1 with TRBJ2-3; 8 bases agree with TRBD2. V shed 0 bases and J 4 bases; nucleotides not matched to a gene: 13. Germline-derived CDR1 and CDR2 are SGHRS and YFSETQ. The CDR3 runs to 18 residues. Here the CDR3 reads CASSLAPSGGWSPDTQYF. CDR3 DNA: TGCGCCAGCAGCTTGGCACCCAGCGGGGGATGGTCCCCAGATACGCAGTATTTT. The full variable domain, in which reference TRBV5-1 and TRBJ2-3 provide the parts outside the CDR3, is KAGVTQTPRYLIKTRGQQVTLSCSPISGHRSVSWYQQTPGQGLQFLFEYFSETQRNKGNFPGRFSGRQFSNSRSEMNVSTLELGDSALYLCASSLAPSGGWSPDTQYFGPGTRLTVL.

A single count supports this clone. The germline gene is not matched at one end of the junction; a read error may be the cause. The rearrangement uses TRBV7-7 and TRBJ2-2; 9 bases line up with TRBD1. Germline values: CDR1 SSHAT, CDR2 FNYEAQ (reference sequence). The CDR3 length is 17 residues. This CDR3 is CASSSGPTGGDTGELFF. CDR3 coding DNA: TGTGCTAGCAGCTCGGGACCGACAGGGGGGGACACCGGGGAGCTGTTTTTT.

V usage is TRBV19 and J usage is TRBJ2-1; D may be TRBD1 (6 bases). V was cut by 5 bases and J by 9 bases, with 26 bases left in between. Germline V gene lookup returns CDR1 LNHDA and CDR2 SQIVND (reference sequence). The CDR3 runs to 17 residues. CDR3 nucleotide sequence: TGTGCCAGTAGTCTTCGCTCAGGGGTCAACTTCAAGGGTGAGCAGTTCTTC. Encoded protein: CASSLRSGVNFKGEQFF.